This entry lists 20 T cell receptor beta chains sequenced from one sample in a study of T cells in Graves' hyperthyroidism and ophthalmopathy. Amplification targeted TCR beta CDR3 regions from RNA transcripts. A set of HTBI primers served as the primers for a first-round RT-PCR of the TCR CDR3. TCRdb itself ran the multiplex PCR reads through MiXCR, one entry per CDR3 protein. The repertoire consists of a few hundred thousand distinct CDR3 sequences, with approximately 14% occurring once and the leading ten covering under 8%. The sequencing input was blood. The receptor source for this set is a woman in her 30s with Graves' hyperthyroidism.

The chain recombines TRBV9 with TRBJ1-3; 7 positions match TRBD1. Looked up from germline, CDR1 is SGDLS and CDR2 is YYNGEE. Trimming removed 3 bases from V and 0 bases from J; junction bases left unmatched: 6. The CDR3 covers 16 residues. CDR3 in DNA: TGTGCCAGCAGCGGAATAACAGGGGCCTCTGGAAACACCATATATTTT. This encodes CASSGITGASGNTIYF. Full variable domain (outside the CDR3, taken from reference TRBV9 and TRBJ1-3): DSGVTQTPKHLITATGQRVTLRCSPRSGDLSVYWYQQSLDQGLQFLIQYYNGEERAKGNILERFSAQQFPDLHSELNLSSLELGDSALYFCASSGITGASGNTIYFGEGSWLTVV.

The table lists this clonotype with a few counts. The gene calls are TRBV5-5 and TRBJ2-3, with 8 nucleotides matching TRBD2. Germline CDR1 reads SGHKS; CDR2 reads YYEKEE (reference sequence). Unmatched junction bases numbered 4, after V lost 4 bases and J lost 0 bases. CDR3 length equals 15 residues. For the CDR3, the DNA is TGTGCCAGCAGCCAGGGACTAGAGAGCACAGATACGCAGTATTTT. Encoded protein: CASSQGLESTDTQYF.

This chain connects TRBV4-1 to TRBJ2-1; 9 bases line up with TRBD2. The J call may be in error: the DNA end matches TRBJ2-7 better. CDR1 and CDR2 (germline): MGHRA, YSYEKL. This CDR3 is 14 amino acids long. The CDR3 region is CASSEAGGGNEQYF. The CDR3 DNA reads as TGCGCCAGCAGCGAAGCGGGAGGAGGGAATGAGCAGTACTTC.

This clonotype was counted many times. The V and J genes are TRBV29-1 and TRBJ2-3; 9 nucleotides align to TRBD2. The CDR3 loop spans 16 amino acids. Germline V gives CDR1 SQVTM, CDR2 ANQGSEA. The V and J ends lost 0 bases and 4 bases, in that order; junction bases with no gene match: 8. The CDR3 coding sequence is TGCAGCGTTGAAGATGGGCGGGAGGGCGGCCCAGATACGCAGTATTTT. Translating it yields CSVEDGREGGPDTQYF.

This clonotype has a handful of counts. This chain uses TRBV7-3 with TRBJ2-1; 12 nucleotides align to TRBD2. CDR1 is SGHTA and CDR2 is FQGTGA in the germline V gene. Unmatched junction bases numbered 4, after V lost 6 bases and J lost 4 bases. This CDR3 is 15 amino acids long. The CDR3 nucleotides are TGTGCCAGCAGGACGACTAGCGGGAGTTACAATGAGCAGTTCTTC. It is translated as CASRTTSGSYNEQFF.

CDR3 in amino acids: CASIMNLAGGKFF. As DNA, the CDR3 is TGTGCCAGCATCATGAACTTAGCGGGAGGGAAGTTCTTC. The chain uses TRBV6-2 or TRBV6-3 and TRBJ2-1; 11 bases match TRBD2. The V gene end was trimmed by 7 bases and the J gene end by 14 bases; junction bases not matched to a gene: 10. The CDR3 is 13 residues long. Germline V lookup: CDR1 MNHEY, CDR2 SVGEGT.

This clonotype was observed at least ten times. This chain links TRBV5-1 with TRBJ1-1; D perhaps matches TRBD1 (5 bases). This CDR3 comprises 14 residues. Germline values: CDR1 SGHRS, CDR2 YFSETQ. V gave up 5 bases and J gave up 5 bases, with 16 bases separating them. The CDR3 region has the DNA TGCGCCAGCAGGGAGGGAGTTGGGGCGACTGAAGCTTTCTTT. This codes for CASREGVGATEAFF.

The sample holds one count of this clonotype. For the CDR3, the DNA is TGTGCCACCAAAACGGGACTGCAACAGTTCTTC. This sequence encodes CATKTGLQQFF. The chain links TRBV24-1 to TRBJ2-1; perhaps TRBD2 as D (6 bases). V lost 8 bases and J 13 bases, leaving 14 bases between the germline ends. Germline V gene lookup returns CDR1 KGHDR and CDR2 SFDVKD. This CDR3 region has 11 residues.

This clonotype was seen at least ten times. V gene TRBV7-3 combines with J gene TRBJ2-6; possibly TRBD2 for D (6 bases). There are 16 residues in the CDR3. Deletions cut 0 bases from V and 0 bases from J, with 6 bases between. Germline CDR1 reads SGHTA; CDR2 reads FQGTGA. CDR3 nucleotides: TGTGCCAGCAGCTTAACGGGGGGCTCTGGGGCCAACGTCCTGACTTTC. This sequence encodes CASSLTGGSGANVLTF.

This clonotype was picked up a small number of times. The junction and the germline gene differ at one end; a read error may be behind it. This rearrangement joins TRBV7-2 to TRBJ2-1, with TRBD2 as a possible D gene (5 bases). The germline CDR1 and CDR2 sequences are SGHTA and FQGNSA. This CDR3 is 17 amino acids long. CDR3 loop: CASSQDKDTSSYNEQFF. The CDR3 DNA follows: TGCGCCAGCAGCCAAGATAAAGATACTAGCTCCTACAATGAGCAGTTCTTC.

Many counts were recorded for this clonotype. CDR3 sequence: CAWSPDSNQPQHF. Written as DNA, the CDR3 is TGTGCCTGGAGTCCGGATAGCAATCAGCCCCAGCATTTT. The chain recombines TRBV30 with TRBJ1-5; D is uncertain. From germline, CDR1 is GTSNPN and CDR2 SVGIG (reference sequence). With 2 bases removed from V and 0 bases from J, the gap between germline ends came to 5 bases. There are 13 residues in the CDR3.

This clonotype was seen at least ten times. The chain recombines TRBV28 with TRBJ2-7, with 11 bases matching TRBD2. The germline CDR1 and CDR2 sequences are MDHEN and SYDVKM. The CDR3 loop spans 17 amino acids. V lost 5 bases to trimming and J lost 5 bases; unmatched junction nucleotides: 14. CDR3 in amino acids: CASSHSGRANNINEQYF. CDR3 nucleotides: TGTGCCAGCAGTCATAGCGGGAGGGCCAATAACATCAACGAGCAGTACTTC.

Note on this clonotype: One junction end does not reproduce the germline sequence, and a read error may be involved. The chain's CDR3 is CASSLGGDRGHETQYF. The DNA of the CDR3 is TGTGCTAGCAGCTTAGGAGGGGACAGGGGGCACGAGACCCAGTACTTC. The chain uses TRBV7-7 and TRBJ2-5, with TRBD1 matching 12 bases. From germline, CDR1 is SSHAT and CDR2 FNYEAQ (reference sequence). The CDR3 runs to 16 residues.

At least ten counts were recorded for this clonotype. The DNA of the CDR3 is TGTGCCAGCAGTTTGGACTACAGGGGGACAAGAGGAGATTGGGACATTCAGTACTTC. Amino acids: CASSLDYRGTRGDWDIQYF. The chain recombines TRBV28 with TRBJ2-4; 8 bases are shared with TRBD1. The CDR3 extends over 19 amino acids. Germline loops: CDR1 MDHEN, CDR2 SYDVKM. The ends lost 3 bases at V and 8 bases at J; junction bases unmatched: 21.

The rearrangement links TRBV18 to TRBJ2-1, with 11 bases aligning to TRBD2. V shed 4 bases and J 5 bases; nucleotides not matched to a gene: 10. The V gene's germline CDR1 is KGHSH and CDR2 LQKENI. This CDR3 has 17 residues. The CDR3 bases are TGTGCCAGCTCACTCTATAGCGGGAGGGCCTCTAACAATGAGCAGTTCTTC. As protein: CASSLYSGRASNNEQFF.

This sequence joins TRBV7-3 and TRBJ2-3; D remains unclear. The CDR3 has 13 amino acids. Germline V gene lookup returns CDR1 SGHTA and CDR2 FQGTGA. Trimming cost V 5 bases and J 4 bases, with 10 bases left between them. This CDR3 reads CASSPTMADTQYF. The CDR3 DNA follows: TGTGCCAGCAGCCCCACGATGGCAGATACGCAGTATTTT.

This clonotype was seen more than once but under ten times. The chain couples TRBV5-4 to TRBJ2-2; tentative D call: TRBD1 (6 bases). CDR3 length equals 17 residues. Trimming removed 0 bases from V and 3 bases from J, with 15 bases in between. Germline V gene sequence: CDR1 SGHNT, CDR2 YYREEE (reference sequence). The CDR3 protein is CASSLDRFQGHTGELFF. In nucleotides, the CDR3 is TGTGCCAGCAGCTTGGATCGCTTCCAGGGGCACACCGGGGAGCTGTTTTTT.

This clonotype occurred many times. The rearrangement joins TRBV6-1 to TRBJ2-2; 9 nucleotides match TRBD2. Germline-derived CDR1 and CDR2 are MNHNS and SASEGT. The CDR3 contains 14 residues. After removal of 6 bases from V and 8 bases from J, the junction contained 7 bases not matched to a gene. The CDR3 is CASRLAGPGGELFF. CDR3 DNA: TGTGCCAGCAGGCTAGCGGGGCCAGGAGGGGAGCTGTTTTTT.

This clonotype appeared a few times. V usage is TRBV14 and J usage is TRBJ2-1; D may be TRBD2 (6 bases). The CDR3 loop spans 16 amino acids. Trimming removed 4 bases at V and 0 bases at J, with 13 bases between. Looked up from germline, CDR1 is SGHDN and CDR2 is FVKESK. The CDR3 loop reads CASSLRRDRSYNEQFF. CDR3 nucleotides: TGTGCCAGCAGCCTCAGGAGGGATCGCTCCTACAATGAGCAGTTCTTC.

This clonotype has a single count. A much larger clone differs by one base, so this may be a read error. The CDR3 DNA follows: TGTGCCGGCAGCCCACTAGCGGGGCCCTCCTACAATGAGCAGTTCTTC. Protein product: CAGSPLAGPSYNEQFF. The chain has TRBV3-1 and TRBJ2-1; 10 nucleotides match TRBD2. The CDR3 is 16 amino acids. The germline CDR1 and CDR2 sequences are LGHDT and YNNKEL (reference sequence).